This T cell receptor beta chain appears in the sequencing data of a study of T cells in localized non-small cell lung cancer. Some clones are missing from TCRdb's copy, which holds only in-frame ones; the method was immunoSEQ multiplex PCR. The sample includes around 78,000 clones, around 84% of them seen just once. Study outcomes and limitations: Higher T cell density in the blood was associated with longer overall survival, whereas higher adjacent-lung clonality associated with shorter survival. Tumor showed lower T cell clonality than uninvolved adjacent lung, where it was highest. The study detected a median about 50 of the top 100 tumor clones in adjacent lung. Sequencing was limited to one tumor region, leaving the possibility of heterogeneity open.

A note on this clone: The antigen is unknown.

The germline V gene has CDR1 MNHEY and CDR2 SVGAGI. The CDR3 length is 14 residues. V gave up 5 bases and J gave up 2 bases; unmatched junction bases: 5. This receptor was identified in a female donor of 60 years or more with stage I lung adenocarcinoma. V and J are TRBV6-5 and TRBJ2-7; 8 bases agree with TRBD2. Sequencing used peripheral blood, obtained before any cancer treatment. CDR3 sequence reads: CASSDLGRAYEQYF. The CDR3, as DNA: TGTGCCAGCAGTGATCTCGGGAGGGCCTACGAGCAGTACTTC.